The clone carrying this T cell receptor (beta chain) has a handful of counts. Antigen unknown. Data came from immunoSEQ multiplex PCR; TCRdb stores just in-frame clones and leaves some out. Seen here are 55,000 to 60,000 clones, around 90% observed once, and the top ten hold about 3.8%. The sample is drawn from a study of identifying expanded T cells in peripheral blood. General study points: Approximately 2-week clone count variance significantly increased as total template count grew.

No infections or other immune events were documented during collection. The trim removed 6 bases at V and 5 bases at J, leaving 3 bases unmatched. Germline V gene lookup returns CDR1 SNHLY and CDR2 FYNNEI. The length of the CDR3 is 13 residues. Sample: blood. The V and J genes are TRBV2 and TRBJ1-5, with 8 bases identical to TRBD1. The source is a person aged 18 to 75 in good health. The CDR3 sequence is CASRQDRDQPQHF. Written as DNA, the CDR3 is TGTGCCAGCAGACAGGACAGGGATCAGCCCCAGCATTTT.